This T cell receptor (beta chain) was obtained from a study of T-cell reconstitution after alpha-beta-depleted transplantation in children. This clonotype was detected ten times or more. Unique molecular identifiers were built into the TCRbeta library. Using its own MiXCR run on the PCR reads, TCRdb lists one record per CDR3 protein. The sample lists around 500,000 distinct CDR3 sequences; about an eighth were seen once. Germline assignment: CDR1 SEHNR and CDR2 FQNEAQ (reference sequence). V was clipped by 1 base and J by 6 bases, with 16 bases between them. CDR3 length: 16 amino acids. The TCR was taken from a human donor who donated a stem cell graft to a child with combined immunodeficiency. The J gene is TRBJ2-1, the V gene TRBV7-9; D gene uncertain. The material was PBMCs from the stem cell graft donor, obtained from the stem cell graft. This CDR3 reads CASSLVGSGVVNEQFF. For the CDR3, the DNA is TGTGCCAGCAGCTTAGTAGGGTCCGGCGTTGTCAATGAGCAGTTCTTC. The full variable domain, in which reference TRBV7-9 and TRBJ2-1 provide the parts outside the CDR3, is DTGVSQNPRHKITKRGQNVTFRCDPISEHNRLYWYRQTLGQGPEFLTYFQNEAQLEKSRLLSDRFSAERPKGSFSTLEIQRTEQGDSAMYLCASSLVGSGVVNEQFFGPGTRLTVL.